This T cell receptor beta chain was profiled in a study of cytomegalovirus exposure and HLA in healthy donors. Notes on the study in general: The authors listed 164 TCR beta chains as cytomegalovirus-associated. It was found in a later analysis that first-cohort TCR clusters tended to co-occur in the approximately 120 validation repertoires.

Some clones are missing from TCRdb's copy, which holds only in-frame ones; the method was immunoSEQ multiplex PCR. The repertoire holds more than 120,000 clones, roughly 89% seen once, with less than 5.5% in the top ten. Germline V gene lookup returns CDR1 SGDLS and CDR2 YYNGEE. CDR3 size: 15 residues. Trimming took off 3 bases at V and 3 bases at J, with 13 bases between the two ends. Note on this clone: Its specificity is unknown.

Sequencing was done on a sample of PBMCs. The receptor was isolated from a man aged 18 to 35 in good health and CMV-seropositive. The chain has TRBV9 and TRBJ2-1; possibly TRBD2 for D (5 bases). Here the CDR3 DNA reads TGTGCCAGCAGCGGCGGAGGCGGATACTACAATGAGCAGTTCTTC. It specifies CASSGGGGYYNEQFF.